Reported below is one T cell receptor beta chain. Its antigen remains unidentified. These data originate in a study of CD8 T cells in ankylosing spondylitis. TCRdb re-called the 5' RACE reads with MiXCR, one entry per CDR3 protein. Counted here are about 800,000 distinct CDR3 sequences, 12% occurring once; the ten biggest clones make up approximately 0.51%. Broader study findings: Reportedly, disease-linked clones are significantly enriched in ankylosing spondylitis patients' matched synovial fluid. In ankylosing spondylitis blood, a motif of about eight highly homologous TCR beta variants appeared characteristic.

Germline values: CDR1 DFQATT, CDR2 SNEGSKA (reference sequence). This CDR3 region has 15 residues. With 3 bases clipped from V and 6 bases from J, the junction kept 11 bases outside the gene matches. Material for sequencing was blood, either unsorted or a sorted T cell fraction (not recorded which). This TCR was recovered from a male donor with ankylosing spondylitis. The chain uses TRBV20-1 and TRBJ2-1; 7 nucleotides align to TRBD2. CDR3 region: CSASNAGVASNEQFF. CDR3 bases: TGCAGTGCTAGTAACGCGGGAGTTGCGTCCAATGAGCAGTTCTTC.